The 8 T cell receptor beta chains below come from one sample, sequenced in a study of radiation and T cells in renal cell carcinoma. Specified time point: blood 2 weeks post-SBRT. The treatment denotes: 15 Gy SBRT to primary tumor, nephrectomy 4 weeks later. Using immunoSEQ multiplex PCR, the repertoire was profiled, and TCRdb retains in-frame clones only, with some absent. The sample carries tens of thousands of clones, roughly 72% recorded once. Sequencing used blood, obtained from a patient whose treatment included radiotherapy and nephrectomy. Receptor source: a man aged 60-69 years with renal cell carcinoma.

The chain has TRBV6-6 and TRBJ2-1, with TRBD1 identical over 8 bases. V shed 2 bases and J 6 bases; nucleotides not matched to a gene: 9. The CDR3 totals 16 residues. Germline values: CDR1 MNHNY, CDR2 SVGAGI (reference sequence). CDR3 residues: CASSYLRRQGSNEQFF. CDR3 DNA sequence: TGTGCCAGCAGTTACCTTCGACGACAGGGGAGCAATGAGCAGTTCTTC.

J is TRBJ2-5 and V is TRBV6-1; 12 bases agree with TRBD1. Germline V gene sequence: CDR1 MNHNS, CDR2 SASEGT. This CDR3 contains 14 residues. With 10 bases clipped from V and 5 bases from J, the junction kept 8 bases outside the gene matches. CDR3 nucleotide sequence: TGTGCCATAGATCCGGGACAGGGGGCCGAGACCCAGTACTTC. It specifies CAIDPGQGAETQYF.

This clone was detected a few times. This chain uses TRBV11-2 with TRBJ2-2; D is unclear. This CDR3 contains 14 residues. CDR1 and CDR2 from the germline V gene are SGHAT and FQNNGV. V shed 5 bases and J shed 4 bases, with 11 bases lying between them. CDR3 sequence: CASSPPFRTGELFF. DNA of the CDR3: TGTGCCAGCAGCCCCCCGTTTCGCACCGGGGAGCTGTTTTTT.

This chain joins TRBV18 and TRBJ1-2; 7 bases fit TRBD1. With 6 bases clipped from V and 6 bases from J, the junction kept 7 bases outside the gene matches. The germline V gene has CDR1 KGHSH and CDR2 LQKENI. The CDR3 is made up of 13 amino acids. The CDR3 region has the DNA TGTGCCAGCTCCCCTCCCGGGACAGATGGCTACACCTTC. Translated, it gives CASSPPGTDGYTF.

This clone was observed a handful of times. The chain has TRBV7-9 and TRBJ2-1, with 9 bases lining up with TRBD1. The CDR3 extends over 13 amino acids. V shed 8 bases and J 5 bases; nucleotides not matched to a gene: 4. CDR1 and CDR2 (germline): SEHNR, FQNEAQ (reference sequence). The CDR3 nucleotides read TGTGCCAGCGGGACAGGGATGGACAATGAGCAGTTCTTC. Amino acids: CASGTGMDNEQFF.

The J gene is TRBJ1-2, the V gene TRBV7-2; D call uncertain. There are 13 residues in the CDR3. CDR1 is SGHTA, CDR2 FQGNSA, per germline. With 5 bases removed from V and 7 bases from J, the gap between germline ends came to 14 bases. The CDR3 loop reads CASSQERVGGYTF. The CDR3 DNA reads TGTGCCAGCAGCCAAGAGAGAGTCGGTGGCTACACCTTC.

The chain couples TRBV5-4 to TRBJ2-1; a weak D match, TRBD2 (5 bases). The CDR3 has 14 residues. CDR1 SGHNT and CDR2 YYREEE come from the germline V gene (reference sequence). The ends were cut back, 0 bases at V and 8 bases at J, with 12 bases in the middle. The CDR3: CASSLELGVDEQFF. The DNA for the CDR3 is TGTGCCAGCAGCTTGGAACTAGGAGTGGATGAGCAGTTCTTC.

This clone came up once. The gene calls are TRBV30 and TRBJ1-2, with 7 bases aligning to TRBD1. The CDR3 runs to 11 residues. In germline, CDR1 is GTSNPN, CDR2 SVGIG (reference sequence). The J segment lost 7 bases and the V segment lost 5 bases, leaving 4 bases of the junction unmatched. CDR3 DNA sequence: TGTGCCTGGGACAGGGAGGCTGGCTACACCTTC. It codes for CAWDREAGYTF.